Reported below is one TCR beta chain. The data were taken from a study of control samples from healthy donors and cancer patients. The CDR3 runs 13 residues. Germline V gene data show CDR1 as SQVTM and CDR2 as ANQGSEA. Trimming removed 4 bases from V and 0 bases from J, with 9 bases in between. Sequenced by immunoSEQ multiplex PCR; TCRdb stores in-frame clones only, minus some. The sample has about 140,000 clones, about nine tenths seen once. This receptor was identified in a woman aged 25 to 39 in good health. Sequenced input: blood. V usage is TRBV29-1 and J usage is TRBJ1-1; D gene ambiguous. The CDR3 DNA follows: TGCAGCGTTGGTGGGAGAATGAACACTGAAGCTTTCTTT. It yields the protein CSVGGRMNTEAFF. The whole variable domain, remainder taken from reference TRBV29-1 and TRBJ1-1, is SAVISQKPSRDICQRGTSLTIQCQVDSQVTMMFWYRQQPGQSLTLIATANQGSEATYESGFVIDKFPISRPNLTFSTLTVSNMSPEDSSIYLCSVGGRMNTEAFFGQGTRLTVV.